This paragraph covers one T cell receptor beta chain sequence. As processed by the authors: Reference gene primer amplification gave nucleated cell count estimates. Produced via immunoSEQ multiplex PCR; TCRdb's table is partial and in-frame only. V and J calls and clone size are as listed in that table; D and trimming were resolved from the DNA. The sample lists fewer than 200,000 clones, about 86% occurring once. Germline CDR1 MNHEY, CDR2 SVGEGT. Trimming cost V 2 bases and J 0 bases, with 11 bases left between them. CDR3 size: 16 residues. These data originate in a study of blood T cell repertoires in COVID-19. For the study at large: Italy, Spain and the United States were the sources of the convalescent and acute COVID-19 samples. PBMCs, B-cell-depleted T cells, or T cells were the source of the cDNA or gDNA that made up the material.

This chain joins TRBV6-2 or TRBV6-3 and TRBJ1-5; D uncertain. The clonotype originates from an older woman with COVID-19, enrolled during active disease. Input material: peripheral blood. This CDR3 reads CASSYRGRYSNQPQHF. In DNA form, the CDR3 reads TGTGCCAGCAGTTACCGTGGGAGATATAGCAATCAGCCCCAGCATTTT.